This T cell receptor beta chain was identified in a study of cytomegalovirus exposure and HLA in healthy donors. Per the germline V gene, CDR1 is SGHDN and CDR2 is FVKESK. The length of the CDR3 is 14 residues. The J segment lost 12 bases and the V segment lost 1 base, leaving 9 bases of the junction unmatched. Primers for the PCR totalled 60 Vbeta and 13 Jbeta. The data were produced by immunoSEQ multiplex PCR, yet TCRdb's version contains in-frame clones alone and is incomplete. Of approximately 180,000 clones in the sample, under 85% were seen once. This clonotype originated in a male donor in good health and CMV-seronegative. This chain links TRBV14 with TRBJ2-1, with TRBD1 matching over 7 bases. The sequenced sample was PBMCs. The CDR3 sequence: CASSQGAPQGRQFF. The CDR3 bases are TGTGCCAGCAGCCAAGGGGCCCCACAGGGGCGGCAGTTCTTC.